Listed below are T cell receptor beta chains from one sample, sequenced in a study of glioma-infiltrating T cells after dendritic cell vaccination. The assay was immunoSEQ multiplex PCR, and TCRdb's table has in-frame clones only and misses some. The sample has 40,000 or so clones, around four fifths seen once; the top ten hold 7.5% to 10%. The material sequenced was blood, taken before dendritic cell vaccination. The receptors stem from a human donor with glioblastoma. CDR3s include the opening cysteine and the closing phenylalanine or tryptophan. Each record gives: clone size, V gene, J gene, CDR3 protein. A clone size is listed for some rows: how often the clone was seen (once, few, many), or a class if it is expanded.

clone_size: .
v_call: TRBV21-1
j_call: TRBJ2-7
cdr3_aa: CASSKRGLGQGTLYEQYF

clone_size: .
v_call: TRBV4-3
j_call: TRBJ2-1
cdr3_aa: CASSQDGLAGGDEQFF

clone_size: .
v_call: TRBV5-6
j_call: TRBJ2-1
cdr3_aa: CASSPKTLDRGVRDEQFF

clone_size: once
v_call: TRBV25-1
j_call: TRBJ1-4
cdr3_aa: CASSRWREEEKLFF

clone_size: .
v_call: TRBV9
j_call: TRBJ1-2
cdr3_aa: CASSEGGNGYTF

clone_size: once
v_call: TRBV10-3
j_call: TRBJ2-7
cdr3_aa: CAIQGDYEQYF

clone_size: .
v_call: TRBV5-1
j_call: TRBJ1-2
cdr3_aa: CASSLDQTGGGGYTF

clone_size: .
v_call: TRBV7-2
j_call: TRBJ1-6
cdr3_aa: CASSTRGPSAGSYNSPLHF

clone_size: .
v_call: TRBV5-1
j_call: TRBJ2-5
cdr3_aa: CASRHGGAYQETQYF

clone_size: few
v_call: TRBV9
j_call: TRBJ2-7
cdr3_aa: CASSVGGQITYEQYF

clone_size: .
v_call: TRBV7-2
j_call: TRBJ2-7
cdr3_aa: CASSMGQQYEQYF

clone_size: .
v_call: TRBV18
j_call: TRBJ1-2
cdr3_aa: CASSPGPTGGYGYTF

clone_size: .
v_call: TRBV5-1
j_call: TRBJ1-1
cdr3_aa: CASSLAGGYWMNTEAFF

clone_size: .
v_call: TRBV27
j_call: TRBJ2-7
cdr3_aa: CASIGPNGPRDRAPYEQYF

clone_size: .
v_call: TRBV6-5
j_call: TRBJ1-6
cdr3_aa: CASSPGQGGTLHF

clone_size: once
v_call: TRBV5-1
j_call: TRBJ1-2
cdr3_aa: CASRTEALPRGYTF

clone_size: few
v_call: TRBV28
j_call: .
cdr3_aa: CASREGLAITYEQYF

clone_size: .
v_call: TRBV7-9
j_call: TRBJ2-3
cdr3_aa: CASSSYRGVADTQYF

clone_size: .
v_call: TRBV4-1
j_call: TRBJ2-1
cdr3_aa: CASSPRDRGVVSYNEQFF

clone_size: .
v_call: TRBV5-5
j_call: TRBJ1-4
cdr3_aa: CASSPYTTELLGEKLFF

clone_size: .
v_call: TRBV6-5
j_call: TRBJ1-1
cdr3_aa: CASRSGIRMNTEAFF

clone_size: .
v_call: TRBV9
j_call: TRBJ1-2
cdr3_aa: CASSIRDLGYGYTF

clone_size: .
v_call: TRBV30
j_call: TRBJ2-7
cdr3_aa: CAFSGTGPYEQYF

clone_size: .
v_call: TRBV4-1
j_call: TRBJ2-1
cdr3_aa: CASSQQTGRYNEQFF

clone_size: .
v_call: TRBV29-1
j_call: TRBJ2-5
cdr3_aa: CSGGGPETQYF

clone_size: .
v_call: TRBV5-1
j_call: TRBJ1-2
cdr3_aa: CASSPGAGVDFNYGYTF

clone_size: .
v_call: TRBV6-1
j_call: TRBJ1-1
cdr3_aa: CASATPRGTNTEAFF

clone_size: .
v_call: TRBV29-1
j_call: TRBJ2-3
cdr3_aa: CSVLAGETDTQYF